This TCR beta chain is from a study of memory CD4+ T cells and cytomegalovirus serostatus. Whole-study context: Of the healthy Belgian adults, nine or ten were CMV seropositive and approximately 24 seronegative.

Profiled with immunoSEQ multiplex PCR; TCRdb holds only in-frame clones, not every one. The table includes under 80,000 clones, roughly 80% detected once. The sort gate was single viable CD3+CD4+CD8-CD45RO+ cells for memory CD4+ T cells. The sequence came from an adult in good health and CMV-seropositive. The sequencing input was memory CD4+ T cells from blood.

Here the CDR3 reads CASERSDSNYNSPLHF. CDR3 in DNA: TGTGCCAGCGAGAGATCGGACAGCAACTATAATTCACCCCTCCACTTT. This rearrangement joins TRBV5-8 to TRBJ1-6, with D tentatively TRBD1 (6 bases). The germline gives CDR1 SGHTS, CDR2 YDEGEE. V was trimmed by 7 bases and J by 3 bases, leaving 17 bases between them. The CDR3 is 16 residues long.